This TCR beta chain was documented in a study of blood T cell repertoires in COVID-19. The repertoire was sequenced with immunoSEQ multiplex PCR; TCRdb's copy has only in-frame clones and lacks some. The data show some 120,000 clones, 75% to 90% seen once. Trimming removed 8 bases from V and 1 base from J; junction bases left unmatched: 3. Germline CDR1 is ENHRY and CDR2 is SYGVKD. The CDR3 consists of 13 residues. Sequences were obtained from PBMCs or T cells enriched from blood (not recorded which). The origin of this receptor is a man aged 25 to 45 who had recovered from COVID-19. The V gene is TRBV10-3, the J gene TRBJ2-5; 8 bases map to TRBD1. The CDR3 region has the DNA TGTGCCATCGGACAGGGAGGCCAAGAGACCCAGTACTTC. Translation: CAIGQGGQETQYF.